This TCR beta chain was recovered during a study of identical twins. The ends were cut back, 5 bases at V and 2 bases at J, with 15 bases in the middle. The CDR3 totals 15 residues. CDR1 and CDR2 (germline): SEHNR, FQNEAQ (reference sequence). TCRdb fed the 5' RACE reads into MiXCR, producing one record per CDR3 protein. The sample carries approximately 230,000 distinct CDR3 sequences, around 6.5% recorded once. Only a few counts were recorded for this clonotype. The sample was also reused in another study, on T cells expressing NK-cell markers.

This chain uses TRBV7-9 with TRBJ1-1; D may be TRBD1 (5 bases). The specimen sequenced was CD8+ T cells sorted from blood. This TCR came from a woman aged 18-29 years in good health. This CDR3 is CASSPVGTANTEAFF. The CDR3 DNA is TGTGCCAGCAGCCCGGTTGGGACGGCCAACACTGAAGCTTTCTTT.